These 29 T cell receptor beta chains share one sample of origin, sequenced in a study of beta chain features in type 1 diabetes. The investigators reverse transcribed all of the isolated RNA, so they sequenced expressed TCRB transcripts. Assay used: immunoSEQ multiplex PCR; TCRdb lists only in-frame clones, some missing. The sample lists under 300,000 clones; around 7.3% were seen once. The sample comprised central memory CD4+ T cells from blood. These TCRs come from a woman under 30 in good health.

In this sample, this clone turned up a few times. The genes are TRBV29-1 and TRBJ1-2; 12 bases line up with TRBD1. The length of the CDR3 is 15 residues. Germline V gives CDR1 SQVTM, CDR2 ANQGSEA. J gave up 7 bases and V 4 bases, and 10 bases lay outside the gene matches. The DNA for the CDR3 is TGCAGCGTTGCCCCCCGGGACAGGGGGCTAGGTGGCTACACCTTC. Translation: CSVAPRDRGLGGYTF.

On this clone itself: At one boundary the junction diverges from the germline segment, which might be a read error. This chain joins TRBV6-1 and TRBJ2-1, with 9 bases identical to TRBD1. This CDR3 has 13 residues. Germline assignment: CDR1 MNHNS and CDR2 SASEGT. The CDR3 DNA follows: TGTGCCATCAGTCCGGGACAGGGTAACGAGCAGTTCTTC. Its protein product is CAISPGQGNEQFF.

This sequence joins TRBV4-3 and TRBJ1-4; D is unclear. The CDR3 extends over 16 amino acids. The V gene lost 1 base and the J gene lost 4 bases, with 13 bases spanning the gap. The V gene's germline CDR1 is LGHNA and CDR2 YSLEER. CDR3 nucleotide sequence: TGCGCCAGCAGCCAAGTTCATGGAGGGATTAATGAAAAACTGTTTTTT. Encoded protein: CASSQVHGGINEKLFF.

The chain is built from TRBV4-2 and TRBJ2-5; D possibly corresponds to TRBD2 (6 bases). CDR3 length: 16 residues. V was shortened by 1 base and J by 1 base, with 13 bases between the two germline ends. Germline CDR1 is LGHNA and CDR2 is YNFKEQ. The DNA of the CDR3 is TGTGCCAGCAGCCAAGCCGCGGGGAGCTCCCAAGAGACCCAGTACTTC. It specifies CASSQAAGSSQETQYF.

This clone was found a few times. The chain couples TRBV19 to TRBJ1-1; D possibly corresponds to TRBD1 (5 bases). Germline-derived CDR1 and CDR2 are LNHDA and SQIVND (reference sequence). The CDR3 has 15 amino acids. V gave up 7 bases and J gave up 3 bases, with 18 bases separating them. The CDR3 nucleotides are TGTGCCAGTATTAAAGGACAAGCACCATACACTGAAGCTTTCTTT. This encodes CASIKGQAPYTEAFF.

V is TRBV18 and J is TRBJ2-3; 7 nucleotides align to TRBD2. Per germline, CDR1 KGHSH and CDR2 LQKENI. With 3 bases clipped from V and 1 base from J, the junction kept 1 base outside the gene matches. The CDR3 runs 14 residues. CDR3 residues: CASSPSGGTDTQYF. CDR3 nucleotide sequence: TGTGCCAGCTCACCGAGCGGGGGCACAGATACGCAGTATTTT.

V is TRBV28 and J is TRBJ2-1; 15 positions match TRBD2. The CDR3 length is 15 residues. Germline lookup yields CDR1 MDHEN and CDR2 SYDVKM. V gave up 4 bases and J gave up 6 bases; unmatched junction bases: 1. The CDR3 DNA reads as TGTGCCAGCAGTTCGGGACTAGCGGGGGGCAATGAGCAGTTCTTC. Encoded protein: CASSSGLAGGNEQFF.

This clone was counted only a few times. This chain links TRBV7-8 with TRBJ1-4; 9 bases line up with TRBD1. V lost 7 bases to trimming and J lost 7 bases; unmatched junction nucleotides: 4. Germline CDR1 SGHVS, CDR2 FQNEAQ. The CDR3 has 13 amino acids. In DNA, the CDR3 is TGTGCCAGCATGGACAGGGGTGGTGAAAAACTGTTTTTT. Protein: CASMDRGGEKLFF.

The sample holds a few counts of this clone. The chain joins TRBV7-2 to TRBJ2-7, with D unresolved. The CDR3 covers 12 residues. The V end lost 5 bases, the J end lost 3 bases, and 8 bases lay between the germline ends. Germline CDR1 SGHTA, CDR2 FQGNSA. This CDR3 reads CASSVGYYEQYF. In DNA, the CDR3 is TGTGCCAGCAGCGTAGGATACTACGAGCAGTACTTC.

As for this clone: Other DNA sequences in this specimen translate into the identical CDR3. The V and J genes are TRBV5-1 and TRBJ2-1; TRBD1 might be the D (6 bases). This CDR3 comprises 15 residues. The V gene lost 1 base and the J gene lost 0 bases, with 8 bases spanning the gap. Germline loops: CDR1 SGHRS, CDR2 YFSETQ. The CDR3 DNA reads TGCGCCAGCAGCTTGCAGGGGTACTCCTACAATGAGCAGTTCTTC. Translation gives CASSLQGYSYNEQFF.

This clone was detected only a few times. The genes are TRBV10-3 and TRBJ2-7; tentative D call: TRBD2 (6 bases). Germline V gives CDR1 ENHRY, CDR2 SYGVKD. The CDR3 length is 15 residues. Trimming cost V 10 bases and J 3 bases, with 22 bases left between them. CDR3 protein: CATRSSEGLLYEQYV. Written as DNA, the CDR3 is TGTGCCACTCGGTCATCTGAGGGACTCCTCTACGAGCAGTACGTC.

This clone has a handful of counts. This chain uses TRBV7-6 with TRBJ2-7; D is unresolved. The CDR3 runs 12 residues. Germline V gives CDR1 SGHVS, CDR2 FNYEAQ. The V end lost 5 bases, the J end lost 7 bases, and 12 bases lay between the germline ends. The chain's CDR3 is CASSQDRQEQYF. The CDR3 DNA is TGTGCCAGCAGCCAGGATCGTCAAGAGCAGTACTTC.

The chain's CDR3 is CASRGLLSNQPQHF. Here the CDR3 DNA reads TGTGCCAGCAGGGGACTCCTTAGCAATCAGCCCCAGCATTTT. The genes are TRBV27 and TRBJ1-5; the D gene is possibly TRBD1 (5 bases). Germline V gene data show CDR1 as MNHEY and CDR2 as SMNVEV (reference sequence). This CDR3 has 14 residues. Trimming cost V 6 bases and J 0 bases, with 9 bases left between them.

This clone appeared many times. The V call is TRBV4-3, the J call TRBJ2-3, with a tentative D call TRBD2 (5 bases). With 3 bases removed from V and 3 bases from J, the gap between germline ends came to 10 bases. Germline CDR1 LGHNA, CDR2 YSLEER. The CDR3 is 14 residues long. The CDR3 DNA reads TGCGCCAGCAGCCAGCTACTAGGGACAGATACGCAGTATTTT. It is translated as CASSQLLGTDTQYF.

This chain connects TRBV15 to TRBJ2-6, with D perhaps matching TRBD2 (6 bases). Germline values: CDR1 LNHNV, CDR2 YYDKDF (reference sequence). V was pared by 1 base and J by 4 bases, with 20 bases between. The CDR3 is 19 residues long. The CDR3 protein is CATSRGQEGFLWGANVLTF. Here the CDR3 DNA reads TGTGCCACCAGCAGAGGTCAGGAGGGTTTCCTATGGGGGGCCAACGTCCTGACTTTC.

The J gene is TRBJ2-3, the V gene TRBV7-6; 9 bases match TRBD1. The CDR3 is 17 amino acids. Germline CDR1 and CDR2: SGHVS and FNYEAQ. The trim removed 2 bases at V and 2 bases at J, leaving 8 bases unmatched. CDR3 nucleotides: TGTGCCAGCAGCTTAAGAGGCGGGACAGGGACCACAGATACGCAGTATTTT. This gives the protein CASSLRGGTGTTDTQYF.

The chain employs TRBV7-9 and TRBJ2-7; maybe TRBD1 (6 bases). Per germline, CDR1 SEHNR and CDR2 FQNEAQ (reference sequence). The CDR3 length is 13 residues. Trimming shortened V by 5 bases and J by 5 bases, and 13 bases separated the two germline ends. The CDR3 DNA is TGTGCCAGCAGCACAGCAGGGGTCGACGAGCAGTACTTC. It is translated as CASSTAGVDEQYF.

The table lists this clone with a few counts. The V and J genes are TRBV5-1 and TRBJ1-1; TRBD1 is a possible D gene (6 bases). Germline CDR1 and CDR2: SGHRS and YFSETQ. Trimming took 4 bases from V and 8 from J, leaving 12 bases between them. The CDR3 runs to 12 residues. CDR3 region: CASSLQGTEAFF. For the CDR3, the DNA is TGCGCCAGCAGCCTACAGGGAACAGAAGCTTTCTTT.

The chain joins TRBV30 to TRBJ2-5; D is uncertain. This CDR3 spans 13 amino acids. The ends were cut back, 0 bases at V and 5 bases at J, with 10 bases in the middle. Germline CDR1 GTSNPN, CDR2 SVGIG (reference sequence). CDR3: CAWSVLVEETQYF. The CDR3 nucleotides are TGTGCCTGGAGTGTTCTGGTTGAGGAGACCCAGTACTTC.

V gene TRBV10-3 combines with J gene TRBJ2-5; 11 bases fit TRBD2. The CDR3 length is 13 residues. Per the germline V gene, CDR1 is ENHRY and CDR2 is SYGVKD. J was trimmed by 5 bases and V by 7 bases; bases with no gene match: 3. The chain's CDR3 is CAIKTSGAETQYF. Here the CDR3 DNA reads TGTGCCATCAAGACTAGCGGGGCCGAGACCCAGTACTTC.

Turning to this clone: A much bigger clone sits one base away, suggesting this may be a read error. This rearrangement joins TRBV7-8 to TRBJ2-5; D not certain. Germline V gives CDR1 SGHVS, CDR2 FQNEAQ. The CDR3 sequence is 11 residues long. V gave up 2 bases and J gave up 5 bases, with 3 bases separating them. The CDR3 loop is CASSLWETQYF. CDR3 DNA sequence: TGTGCCAGCAGCTTATGGGAGACCCAGTACTTC.

This clone was recorded a few times. This sequence joins TRBV2 and TRBJ1-1, with no clear D. Germline-derived CDR1 and CDR2 are SNHLY and FYNNEI. There are 14 residues in the CDR3. The ends were cut back, 7 bases at V and 0 bases at J, with 12 bases in the middle. The DNA of the CDR3 is TGTGCCAGCACGGAACAGCGCCTGAACACTGAAGCTTTCTTT. This codes for CASTEQRLNTEAFF.

There are a few counts of this clone. This chain uses TRBV15 with TRBJ2-3, with D unresolved. CDR1 is LNHNV, CDR2 YYDKDF, per germline (reference sequence). With 0 bases removed from V and 4 bases from J, the gap between germline ends came to 14 bases. This CDR3 is 16 amino acids long. The CDR3 spells CATSRETMWGPDTQYF. As DNA, the CDR3 is TGTGCCACCAGCAGAGAAACCATGTGGGGTCCAGATACGCAGTATTTT. Together with reference TRBV15 and TRBJ2-3, the CDR3 gives the full variable domain: DAMVIQNPRYQVTQFGKPVTLSCSQTLNHNVMYWYQQKSSQAPKLLFHYYDKDFNNEADTPDNFQSRRPNTSFCFLDIRSPGLGDTAMYLCATSRETMWGPDTQYFGPGTRLTVL.

This clone was recorded at least ten times. The chain has TRBV19 and TRBJ1-2; D uncertain. Germline values: CDR1 LNHDA, CDR2 SQIVND (reference sequence). V gave up 3 bases and J gave up 4 bases, with 9 bases separating them. The CDR3 length is 13 residues. CDR3 bases: TGTGCCAGTAGTATCGCTGGCCTCTATGGCTACACCTTC. It is translated as CASSIAGLYGYTF.

In this sample, this clone turned up a few times. The rearrangement uses TRBV2 and TRBJ2-3, with D uncertain. Germline V gives CDR1 SNHLY, CDR2 FYNNEI. The CDR3 loop spans 14 amino acids. V shed 8 bases and J shed 6 bases, with 18 bases lying between them. CDR3 DNA sequence: TGTGCCAGCGAGGTGTCCTTACGTGGGGATACGCAGTATTTT. Protein product: CASEVSLRGDTQYF.

This clone was counted a few times. The gene calls are TRBV11-3 and TRBJ2-1, with 8 bases that match TRBD2. CDR3 length: 14 residues. The germline CDR1 and CDR2 sequences are SGHNT and YENEEA. Trimming took 4 bases from V and 7 from J; bases not matched to a gene: 6. The CDR3: CASSSGGAWNEQFF. CDR3 DNA sequence: TGTGCCAGCAGCTCCGGGGGGGCCTGGAATGAGCAGTTCTTC.

The table lists this clone with many counts. The chain combines TRBV2 with TRBJ2-6; a weak D match, TRBD2 (5 bases). Trimming took 6 bases from V and 2 from J, leaving 11 bases between them. Germline values: CDR1 SNHLY, CDR2 FYNNEI. CDR3 length: 15 amino acids. CDR3 coding DNA: TGTGCCAGCAGAATTACAGCGGCTGGGGCCAACGTCCTGACTTTC. Translating gives CASRITAAGANVLTF.

The chain has TRBV29-1 and TRBJ1-4; D remains unclear. Germline V gives CDR1 SQVTM, CDR2 ANQGSEA. V lost 7 bases, J lost 8 bases, and 17 bases lay in between. The CDR3 has 13 residues. This CDR3 reads CSALRRGEEKLFF. CDR3 coding DNA: TGCAGCGCACTACGCCGCGGAGAGGAAAAACTGTTTTTT.

This clone came up a few times. The chain has TRBV5-1 and TRBJ2-1, with TRBD2 matching over 7 bases. This CDR3 has 14 residues. The junction had 4 bases not matched to a gene; V was cut back by 2 bases and J by 5 bases. Per the germline V gene, CDR1 is SGHRS and CDR2 is YFSETQ. CDR3 region: CASSFPTSNNEQFF. The DNA of the CDR3 is TGCGCCAGCAGCTTTCCGACTAGCAACAATGAGCAGTTCTTC.